Below are 11 T cell receptor beta chains sequenced from a single sample in a study of blood T cell repertoires in COVID-19. Using immunoSEQ multiplex PCR, the repertoire was profiled, and TCRdb retains in-frame clones only, with some absent. This table holds roughly 150,000 clones, about 90% found once. The sequenced sample consisted of peripheral blood. These receptors originate from a man in his fifties or sixties with acute or convalescent COVID-19.

This rearrangement joins TRBV5-1 to TRBJ1-1, with 12 bases that match TRBD1. CDR1 and CDR2 (germline): SGHRS, YFSETQ. The length of the CDR3 is 16 residues. Trimming took 5 bases from V and 10 from J; bases not matched to a gene: 15. In DNA form, the CDR3 reads TGCGCCAGCAGATCGACTCCGGGACAGGGGGCATCTGGAGCTTTCTTT. Encoded protein: CASRSTPGQGASGAFF.

The V gene is TRBV10-2, the J gene TRBJ1-2; 8 bases agree with TRBD1. The length of the CDR3 is 13 residues. Germline V gene data show CDR1 as WSHSY and CDR2 as SAAADI. The V gene end was trimmed by 3 bases and the J gene end by 8 bases; junction bases not matched to a gene: 5. In nucleotides, the CDR3 is TGCGCCAGCAGTGATAGGACAGGGCAGGGCTACACCTTC. Amino acid sequence: CASSDRTGQGYTF.

V and J are TRBV2 and TRBJ1-2; TRBD1 matches 10 bases. V trimming: 8 bases; J trimming: 8 bases; junction bases outside the gene matches: 8. The CDR3 is 13 amino acids. CDR1 and CDR2 (germline): SNHLY, FYNNEI. In DNA form, the CDR3 reads TGTGCCAGCCGACGACAGGGGGCAGAAGGCTACACCTTC. Amino acid sequence: CASRRQGAEGYTF.

The chain combines TRBV10-1 with TRBJ1-2; TRBD1 aligns across 8 bases. Germline CDR1 and CDR2: WNHNN and SYGVQD (reference sequence). V lost 0 bases and J lost 4; bases outside the gene matches: 1. The CDR3 sequence is 14 residues long. In DNA form, the CDR3 reads TGCGCCAGCAGTGAGTCCGACAGGGGCTATGGCTACACCTTC. Amino acid sequence: CASSESDRGYGYTF.

The rearrangement links TRBV6-4 to TRBJ2-5; 7 nucleotides match TRBD1. V lost 5 bases and J lost 6; bases outside the gene matches: 3. Germline V gene sequence: CDR1 MRHNA, CDR2 SNTAGT. The CDR3 contains 12 residues. The CDR3 sequence: CASSTQGKTQYF. CDR3 in DNA: TGTGCCAGCAGTACACAGGGGAAGACCCAGTACTTC.

The chain uses TRBV7-9 and TRBJ1-6, with no clear D. Germline CDR1 reads SEHNR; CDR2 reads FQNEAQ (reference sequence). The CDR3 covers 13 residues. Deletions cut 1 base from V and 12 bases from J, with 10 bases between. CDR3 loop: CASSLGEFRPLHF. For the CDR3, the DNA is TGTGCCAGCAGCTTAGGGGAGTTTCGACCCCTCCACTTT. Combining the CDR3 with reference TRBV7-9 and TRBJ1-6 gives the whole variable domain DTGVSQNPRHKITKRGQNVTFRCDPISEHNRLYWYRQTLGQGPEFLTYFQNEAQLEKSRLLSDRFSAERPKGSFSTLEIQRTEQGDSAMYLCASSLGEFRPLHFGNGTRLTVT.

CDR3 DNA: TGCGCCAGCAGCTTGGCTACAGTGAACACTGAAGCTTTCTTT. Amino acid sequence: CASSLATVNTEAFF. V is TRBV5-1 and J is TRBJ1-1; D gene unclear. Per the germline V gene, CDR1 is SGHRS and CDR2 is YFSETQ. V was pared by 0 bases and J by 0 bases, with 6 bases between. The CDR3 loop spans 14 amino acids.

The chain recombines TRBV6-2 or TRBV6-3 with TRBJ2-2; TRBD1 is a possible D gene (5 bases). Germline V CDR1 and CDR2: MNHEY, SVGEGT. There are 12 residues in the CDR3. The V and J ends lost 2 bases and 7 bases respectively, with 5 bases between them. The CDR3 bases are TGTGCCAGCAGTTACAGGGGCGGGGAGCTGTTTTTT. Protein sequence: CASSYRGGELFF.

V usage is TRBV7-8 and J usage is TRBJ1-5, with a tentative D call TRBD1 (6 bases). The CDR3 runs to 16 residues. The V and J ends lost 5 bases and 0 bases respectively, with 14 bases between them. The germline V gene encodes CDR1 SGHVS and CDR2 FQNEAQ. The CDR3 sequence is CASSPQGINSNQPQHF. The CDR3 bases are TGTGCCAGCAGCCCACAGGGTATTAATAGCAATCAGCCCCAGCATTTT.

V and J are TRBV5-1 and TRBJ1-4; D may be TRBD1 (5 bases). Trimming left V 2 bases short and J 4 bases short, with 6 bases between. The CDR3 has 13 residues. Germline-derived CDR1 and CDR2 are SGHRS and YFSETQ. Written as DNA, the CDR3 is TGCGCCAGCAGCTTTCAGGGTAATGAAAAACTGTTTTTT. Protein sequence: CASSFQGNEKLFF.

This clone was seen a single time. V is TRBV27 and J is TRBJ1-2, with TRBD1 identical over 8 bases. The CDR3 is 14 residues long. The germline V gene encodes CDR1 MNHEY and CDR2 SMNVEV (reference sequence). The trim removed 7 bases at V and 1 base at J, leaving 5 bases unmatched. CDR3 amino acids: CASKDRGINYGYTF. Here the CDR3 DNA reads TGTGCCAGCAAAGACAGGGGAATTAACTATGGCTACACCTTC.